This T cell receptor (beta chain) was sequenced in a study of T cells after yellow fever vaccination. Study in general: Libraries from low-cell-number fractions were prepared with the SMART-Seq v4 Ultra Low Input RNA kit.

This clonotype was seen many times. Its antigen is still unknown. In germline, CDR1 is MNHEY, CDR2 SVGEGT. CDR3 length: 16 amino acids. V lost 7 bases to trimming and J lost 0 bases, with 15 bases between them. Study-wide results and limits: FACS-sorted repertoires could contain abundant clonotypes contaminating from the bulk population. The secondary response was weaker but peaked faster, day 5 versus 15. A small proportion of clonotypes was detected in both the CD4 and CD8 compartments.

TCRdb re-called the 5' RACE reads through MiXCR, storing one row per CDR3 protein. The table has around 100,000 distinct CDR3 sequences, under 9% seen once. This TCR was recovered from a man younger than 45 who received the YFV17D yellow fever vaccine. Sequencing was performed on CD8+ T cells sorted from PBMCs, taken 45 days after the yellow fever booster vaccination. The chain combines TRBV6-2 or TRBV6-3 with TRBJ2-2; a possible D gene is TRBD2 (6 bases). CDR3 sequence (DNA): TGTGCCAGCAAAGGGGCAGCGGGTCCGAACACCGGGGAGCTGTTTTTT. Residues: CASKGAAGPNTGELFF.